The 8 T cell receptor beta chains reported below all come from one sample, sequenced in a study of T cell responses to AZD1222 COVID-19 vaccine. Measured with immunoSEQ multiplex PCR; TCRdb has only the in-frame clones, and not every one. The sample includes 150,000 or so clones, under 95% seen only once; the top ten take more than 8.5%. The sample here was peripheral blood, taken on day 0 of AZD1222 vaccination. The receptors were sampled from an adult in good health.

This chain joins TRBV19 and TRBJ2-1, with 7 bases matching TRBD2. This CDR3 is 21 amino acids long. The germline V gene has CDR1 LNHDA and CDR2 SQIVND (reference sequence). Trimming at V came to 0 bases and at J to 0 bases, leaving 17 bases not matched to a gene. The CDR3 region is CASSIESTSVRSPSSYNEQFF. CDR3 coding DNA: TGTGCCAGTAGTATAGAATCAACTAGCGTTCGGAGCCCCAGCTCCTACAATGAGCAGTTCTTC. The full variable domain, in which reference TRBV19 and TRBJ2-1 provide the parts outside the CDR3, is DGGITQSPKYLFRKEGQNVTLSCEQNLNHDAMYWYRQDPGQGLRLIYYSQIVNDFQKGDIAEGYSVSREKKESFPLTVTSAQKNPTAFYLCASSIESTSVRSPSSYNEQFFGPGTRLTVL.

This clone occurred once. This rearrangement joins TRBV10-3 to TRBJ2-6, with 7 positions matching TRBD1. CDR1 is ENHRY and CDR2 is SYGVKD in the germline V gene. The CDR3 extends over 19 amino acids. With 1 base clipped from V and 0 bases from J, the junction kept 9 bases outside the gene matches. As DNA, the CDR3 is TGTGCCATCAGTGAGTGGAGAGGGACAGCCCCCTCTGGGGCCAACGTCCTGACTTTC. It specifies CAISEWRGTAPSGANVLTF.

CDR3 sequence reads: CASSFKGQNTEAFF. As DNA, the CDR3 is TGTGCCAGCAGCTTTAAAGGACAGAACACTGAAGCTTTCTTT. The V call is TRBV7-9, the J call TRBJ1-1, with TRBD1 as a possible D gene (5 bases). V dropped 3 bases and J dropped 1 base, with 9 bases sitting between them. The CDR3 contains 14 residues. CDR1 and CDR2 (germline): SEHNR, FQNEAQ (reference sequence).

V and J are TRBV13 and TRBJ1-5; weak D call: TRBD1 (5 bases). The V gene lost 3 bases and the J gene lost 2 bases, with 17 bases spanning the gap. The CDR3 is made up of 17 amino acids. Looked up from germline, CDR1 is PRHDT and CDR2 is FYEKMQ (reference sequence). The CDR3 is CASSLLSGTDGNQPQHF. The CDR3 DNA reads TGTGCCAGCAGCTTGCTCTCGGGGACGGACGGCAATCAGCCCCAGCATTTT.

The CDR3 DNA reads as TGTGCCTGGAGTGCCGGGACAGGGGGCAATGAGCAGTTCTTC. Translated: CAWSAGTGGNEQFF. The chain carries TRBV30 and TRBJ2-1; 11 bases are a match to TRBD1. J lost 6 bases, V lost 1 base, and 2 bases had no gene match. Germline CDR1 GTSNPN, CDR2 SVGIG (reference sequence). The CDR3 has 14 residues. The full variable domain, with the rest looked up from reference TRBV30 and TRBJ2-1, is SQTIHQWPATLVQPVGSPLSLECTVEGTSNPNLYWYRQAAGRGLQLLFYSVGIGQISSEVPQNLSASRPQDRQFILSSKKLLLSDSGFYLCAWSAGTGGNEQFFGPGTRLTVL.

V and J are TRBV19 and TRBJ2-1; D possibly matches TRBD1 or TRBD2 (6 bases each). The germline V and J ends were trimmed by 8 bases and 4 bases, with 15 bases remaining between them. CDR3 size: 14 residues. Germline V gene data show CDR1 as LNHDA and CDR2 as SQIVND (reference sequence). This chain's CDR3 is CASVPPGAYNEQFF. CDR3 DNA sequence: TGTGCCAGTGTCCCCCCGGGGGCATACAATGAGCAGTTCTTC. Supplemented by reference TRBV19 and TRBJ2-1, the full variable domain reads DGGITQSPKYLFRKEGQNVTLSCEQNLNHDAMYWYRQDPGQGLRLIYYSQIVNDFQKGDIAEGYSVSREKKESFPLTVTSAQKNPTAFYLCASVPPGAYNEQFFGPGTRLTVL.

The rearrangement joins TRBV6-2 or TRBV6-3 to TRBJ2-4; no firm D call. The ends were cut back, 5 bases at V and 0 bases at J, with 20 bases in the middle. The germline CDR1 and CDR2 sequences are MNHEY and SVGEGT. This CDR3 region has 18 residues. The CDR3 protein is CASSPFADASLAKNIQYF. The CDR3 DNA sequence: TGTGCCAGCAGTCCGTTTGCCGACGCATCCCTAGCCAAAAACATTCAGTACTTC.

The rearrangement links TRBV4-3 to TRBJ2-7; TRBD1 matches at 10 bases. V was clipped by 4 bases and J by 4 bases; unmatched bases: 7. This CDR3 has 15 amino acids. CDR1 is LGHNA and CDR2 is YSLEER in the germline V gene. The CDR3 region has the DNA TGCGCCAGCAGCCCAAGACAGGGGGCCCCGTACGAGCAGTACTTC. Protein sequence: CASSPRQGAPYEQYF.